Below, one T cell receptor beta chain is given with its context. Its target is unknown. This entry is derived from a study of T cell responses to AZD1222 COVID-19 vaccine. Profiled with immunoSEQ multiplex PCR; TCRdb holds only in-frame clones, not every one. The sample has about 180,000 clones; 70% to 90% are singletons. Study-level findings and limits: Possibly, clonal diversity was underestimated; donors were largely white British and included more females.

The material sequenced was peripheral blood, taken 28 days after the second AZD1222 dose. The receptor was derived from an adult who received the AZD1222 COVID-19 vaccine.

Here the CDR3 reads CASSILGRGEQFF. The CDR3 DNA is TGTGCCAGTAGTATTTTGGGCCGTGGTGAGCAGTTCTTC. The gene calls are TRBV19 and TRBJ2-1; D gene uncertain. The germline V gene has CDR1 LNHDA and CDR2 SQIVND (reference sequence). The CDR3 runs 13 residues. V was clipped by 3 bases and J by 9 bases, with 12 bases between them.